This T cell receptor (beta chain) was sequenced during a study of cytomegalovirus exposure and HLA in healthy donors. Study-level findings and limits: Accurate prediction of most subjects' HLA-A and HLA-B alleles from TCR beta sequences was reported. Many donors shared some public TCRs, even though most TCR sequences were rare.

All donors participated as healthy donors of bone marrow. This CDR3 is built from 11 residues. CDR1 MGHDK and CDR2 SYGVNS come from the germline V gene. V gave up 8 bases and J gave up 4 bases, with 8 bases separating them. With regard to this clone: The antigen remains undetermined.

In the PCR, 60 Vbeta and 13 Jbeta primers were used. The method was immunoSEQ multiplex PCR; TCRdb's version includes in-frame clones alone and lacks a portion of them. This repertoire shows approximately 200,000 clones, around 76% found once; its top ten account for about 2.1%. The receptor comes from a young man in good health and CMV-seronegative. V is TRBV25-1 and J is TRBJ1-1, with D uncertain. Sequencing input: PBMCs. In DNA form, the CDR3 reads TGTGCCAGCGAAGCGGGCACTGAAGCTTTCTTT. This translates into CASEAGTEAFF.